The present entry profiles one T cell receptor (beta chain) with its context. The sample comes from a study of blood T cell repertoires in COVID-19. Study in general: From the United States, Italy and Spain came samples of acute and convalescent COVID-19.

As processed by the authors: Nucleated cell number was recorded as an estimate derived from reference gene primer amplification. Measured with immunoSEQ multiplex PCR; TCRdb has only the in-frame clones, and not every one. V, J and clone size are those of that table, while D and trimming were read from the DNA. Among tens of thousands of clones, roughly 80% were seen once, and the ten largest hold 35% to 55%. The sequence came from a woman aged 70-85 years with acute or convalescent COVID-19. Sequenced: peripheral blood.

CDR3 nucleotides: TGTGCCAGTAGTATAATTGGGACAGCGAACACCGGGGAGCTGTTTTTT. It is translated as CASSIIGTANTGELFF. The V and J genes are TRBV19 and TRBJ2-2, with 7 bases aligning to TRBD1. Germline V lookup: CDR1 LNHDA, CDR2 SQIVND (reference sequence). V gave up 2 bases and J gave up 0 bases; unmatched junction bases: 3. CDR3 length: 16 amino acids.